The 14 T cell receptor beta chains reported below all come from one sample, sequenced in a study of cytotoxic CD8 clonotypes in ibrutinib-treated CLL (dated by TCRdb to about 2021). The library was produced with the immunoSEQ multiplex PCR assay. As stored in TCRdb, this immuneACCESS dataset retains in-frame rearrangements with V and J assigned. A fraction of the clones does not appear; measured against another copy, unresolved V genes explain less than half of the discrepancy, and the remainder lacks a known reason. The sample table records about 68,000 clones; under 70% of these occur just once. The ten largest clones add up to around 5.8% of the sample. This sample's time point label indicates: more than 10 months on ibrutinib. Sequenced here: PBMCs, sampled after 12 months of ibrutinib treatment. These TCRs come from a human donor with chronic lymphocytic leukemia.

The chain uses TRBV30 and TRBJ1-6; D might be TRBD1 (5 bases). The CDR3 contains 13 residues. Germline loops: CDR1 GTSNPN, CDR2 SVGIG (reference sequence). The V and J ends lost 8 bases and 7 bases respectively, with 15 bases between them. This CDR3 reads CARGSTRNSPLHF. CDR3 nucleotides: TGTGCCCGGGGGTCTACCCGGAATTCACCCCTCCACTTT.

The V call is TRBV30, the J call TRBJ2-7; tentative D call: TRBD1 (5 bases). The V and J ends lost 2 bases and 3 bases respectively, with 8 bases between them. This CDR3 has 12 residues. The germline CDR1 and CDR2 sequences are GTSNPN and SVGIG (reference sequence). CDR3 in amino acids: CAWSSRDYEQYF. Written as DNA, the CDR3 is TGTGCCTGGAGTAGCAGGGACTACGAGCAGTACTTC.

The chain couples TRBV6-6 to TRBJ2-2; D perhaps matches TRBD1 (6 bases). Germline lookup yields CDR1 MNHNY and CDR2 SVGAGI (reference sequence). The CDR3 runs 12 residues. Trimming took 8 bases from V and 6 from J, leaving 10 bases between them. The CDR3 region has the DNA TGTGCCAGCTGGGGGCCCGCCGGGGAGCTGTTTTTT. This gives the protein CASWGPAGELFF.

The J gene is TRBJ1-2, the V gene TRBV6-5; tentative D call: TRBD1 (5 bases). Germline CDR1 MNHEY, CDR2 SVGAGI. This CDR3 spans 15 amino acids. Trimming pared 7 bases from V and 2 bases from J, leaving 17 bases between. Written as DNA, the CDR3 is TGTGCCAGCATTCGATTCTCCAAGGGGAACTATGGCTACACCTTC. The encoded protein is CASIRFSKGNYGYTF.

The chain links TRBV5-1 to TRBJ2-5; D could derive from TRBD1 or TRBD2 (5 bases each). The V end lost 5 bases, the J end lost 5 bases, and 16 bases lay between the germline ends. CDR1 and CDR2 (germline): SGHRS, YFSETQ. The CDR3 is 14 residues long. The CDR3: CASRAGSPGETQYF. CDR3 in DNA: TGCGCCAGCAGGGCAGGGTCGCCGGGGGAGACCCAGTACTTC.

The sample holds a few counts of this clone. The chain is built from TRBV5-5 and TRBJ1-3; D is ambiguous. The V and J ends lost 4 bases and 4 bases respectively, with 6 bases between them. The CDR3 extends over 12 amino acids. CDR1 and CDR2 (germline): SGHKS, YYEKEE (reference sequence). For the CDR3, the DNA is TGTGCCAGCAGCCCCGCAGGAAACACCATATATTTT. Translating gives CASSPAGNTIYF.

This clone was detected once. The CDR3 region is CASSLKQGWENIQYF. The CDR3, as DNA: TGCGCCAGCAGCCTGAAACAGGGATGGGAAAACATTCAGTACTTC. This sequence joins TRBV5-1 and TRBJ2-4; the D gene is possibly TRBD1 (6 bases). V shed 4 bases and J shed 5 bases, with 16 bases lying between them. The germline V gene encodes CDR1 SGHRS and CDR2 YFSETQ. The CDR3 loop spans 15 amino acids.

The chain recombines TRBV10-1 with TRBJ2-7; 9 bases line up with TRBD1. The germline V gene encodes CDR1 WNHNN and CDR2 SYGVQD (reference sequence). V trimming: 4 bases; J trimming: 4 bases; junction bases outside the gene matches: 8. There are 15 residues in the CDR3. The CDR3 DNA is TGCGCCAGCAGTGCGACCGGGACAGGGCTATACGAGCAGTACTTC. Translation: CASSATGTGLYEQYF.

The rearrangement joins TRBV6-1 to TRBJ2-7, with 8 positions matching TRBD1. Germline V gives CDR1 MNHNS, CDR2 SASEGT. The CDR3 is made up of 15 amino acids. V lost 7 bases, J lost 0 bases, and 8 bases stayed unmatched. CDR3 sequence (DNA): TGTGCCAGCACAGACCCCAGGGGGCGCTCCTACGAGCAGTACTTC. Residues: CASTDPRGRSYEQYF.

The rearrangement joins TRBV6-5 to TRBJ1-4; D gene ambiguous. Germline values: CDR1 MNHEY, CDR2 SVGAGI. CDR3 length: 14 residues. The ends were cut back, 4 bases at V and 8 bases at J, with 14 bases in the middle. CDR3 protein: CASSSGEVGEKLFF. The CDR3 nucleotides are TGTGCCAGCAGTTCCGGGGAGGTTGGGGAAAAACTGTTTTTT.

The rearrangement links TRBV4-2 to TRBJ2-1; D is uncertain. Germline loops: CDR1 LGHNA, CDR2 YNFKEQ. The CDR3 has 13 residues. V gave up 0 bases and J gave up 9 bases, with 9 bases separating them. DNA for the CDR3: TGTGCCAGCAGCCAAGATCGAGCTCGTGAGCAGTTCTTC. This gives the protein CASSQDRAREQFF.

The chain has TRBV18 and TRBJ1-3; D remains ambiguous. Trimming removed 3 bases at V and 1 base at J, with 10 bases between. Germline V gene lookup returns CDR1 KGHSH and CDR2 LQKENI. The CDR3 runs to 15 residues. CDR3 nucleotides: TGTGCCAGCTCACCCCAGGTCGGGTCTGGAAACACCATATATTTT. Amino acids: CASSPQVGSGNTIYF.

The chain is built from TRBV6-5 and TRBJ2-5; 14 bases match TRBD2. The CDR3 consists of 14 residues. V gave up 0 bases and J gave up 9 bases; unmatched junction bases: 0. Germline CDR1 MNHEY, CDR2 SVGAGI. CDR3 protein: CASSYSTSGGAQYF. The CDR3 bases are TGTGCCAGCAGTTACTCGACTAGCGGGGGGGCCCAGTACTTC.

The chain is built from TRBV9 and TRBJ2-3; TRBD2 agrees at 15 bases. In germline, CDR1 is SGDLS, CDR2 YYNGEE. This CDR3 contains 18 residues. V shed 3 bases and J 1 base; nucleotides not matched to a gene: 6. The CDR3 nucleotides are TGTGCCAGCAGCGACGGGACTAGCGGGGGGTTCGGCACAGATACGCAGTATTTT. The encoded protein is CASSDGTSGGFGTDTQYF.